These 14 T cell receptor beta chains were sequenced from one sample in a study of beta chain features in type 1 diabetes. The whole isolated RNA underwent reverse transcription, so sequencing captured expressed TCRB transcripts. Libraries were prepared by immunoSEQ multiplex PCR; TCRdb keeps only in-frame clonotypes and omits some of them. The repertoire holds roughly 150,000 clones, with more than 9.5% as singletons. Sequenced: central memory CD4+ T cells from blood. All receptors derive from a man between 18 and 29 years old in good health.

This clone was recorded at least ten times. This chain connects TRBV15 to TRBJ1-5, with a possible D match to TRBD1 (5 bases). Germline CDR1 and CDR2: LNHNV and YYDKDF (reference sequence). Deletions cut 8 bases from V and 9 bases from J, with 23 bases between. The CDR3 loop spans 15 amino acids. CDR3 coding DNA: TGTGCCACCGCAGCATACCAGGGCGATCCAAGGCCCCAGCATTTT. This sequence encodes CATAAYQGDPRPQHF.

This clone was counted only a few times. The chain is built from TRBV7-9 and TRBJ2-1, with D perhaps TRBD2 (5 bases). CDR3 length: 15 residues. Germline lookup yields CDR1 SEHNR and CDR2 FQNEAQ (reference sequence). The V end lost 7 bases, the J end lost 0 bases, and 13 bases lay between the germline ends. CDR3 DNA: TGTGCCAGCACCCCTACTAGGAGCTCCTACAATGAGCAGTTCTTC. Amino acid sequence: CASTPTRSSYNEQFF. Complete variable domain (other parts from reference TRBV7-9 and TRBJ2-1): DTGVSQNPRHKITKRGQNVTFRCDPISEHNRLYWYRQTLGQGPEFLTYFQNEAQLEKSRLLSDRFSAERPKGSFSTLEIQRTEQGDSAMYLCASTPTRSSYNEQFFGPGTRLTVL.

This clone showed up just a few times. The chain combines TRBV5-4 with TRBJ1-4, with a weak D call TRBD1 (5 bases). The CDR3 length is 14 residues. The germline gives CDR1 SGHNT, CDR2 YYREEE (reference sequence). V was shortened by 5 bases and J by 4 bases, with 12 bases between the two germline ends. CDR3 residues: CASSRTPLNEKLFF. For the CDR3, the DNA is TGTGCCAGCAGTAGGACACCGCTTAATGAAAAACTGTTTTTT.

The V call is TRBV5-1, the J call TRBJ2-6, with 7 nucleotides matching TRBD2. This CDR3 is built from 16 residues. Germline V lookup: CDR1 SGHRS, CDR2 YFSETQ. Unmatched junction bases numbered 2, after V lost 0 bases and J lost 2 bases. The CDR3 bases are TGCGCCAGCAGCTTGGAAGGGACTACTGGGGCCAACGTCCTGACTTTC. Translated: CASSLEGTTGANVLTF.

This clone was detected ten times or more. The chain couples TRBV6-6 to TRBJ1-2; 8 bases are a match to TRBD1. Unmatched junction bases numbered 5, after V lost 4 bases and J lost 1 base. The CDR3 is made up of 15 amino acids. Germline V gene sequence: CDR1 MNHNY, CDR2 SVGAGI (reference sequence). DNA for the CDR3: TGTGCCAGCAGTTCGTCTGGACAGGGTAACTATGGCTACACCTTC. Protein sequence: CASSSSGQGNYGYTF.

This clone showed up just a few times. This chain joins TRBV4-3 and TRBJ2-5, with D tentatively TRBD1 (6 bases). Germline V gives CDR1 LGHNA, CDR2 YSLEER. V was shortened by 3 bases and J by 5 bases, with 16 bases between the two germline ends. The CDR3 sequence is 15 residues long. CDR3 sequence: CASSQSHTGTETQYF. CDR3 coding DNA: TGCGCCAGCAGCCAGTCCCATACAGGGACGGAGACCCAGTACTTC.

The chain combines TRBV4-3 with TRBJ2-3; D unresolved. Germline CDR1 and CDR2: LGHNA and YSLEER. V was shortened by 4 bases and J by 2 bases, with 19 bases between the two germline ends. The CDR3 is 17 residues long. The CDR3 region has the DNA TGCGCCAGCAGCCCCCTAATCTCGGTACAGACCACAGATACGCAGTATTTT. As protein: CASSPLISVQTTDTQYF.

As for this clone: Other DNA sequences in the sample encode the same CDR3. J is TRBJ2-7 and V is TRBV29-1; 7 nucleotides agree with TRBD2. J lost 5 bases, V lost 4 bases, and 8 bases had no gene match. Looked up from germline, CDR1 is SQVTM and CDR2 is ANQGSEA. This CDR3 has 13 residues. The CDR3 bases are TGCAGCGTTGGTGGGAGGGAGGCCCACGAGCAGTACTTC. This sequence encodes CSVGGREAHEQYF.

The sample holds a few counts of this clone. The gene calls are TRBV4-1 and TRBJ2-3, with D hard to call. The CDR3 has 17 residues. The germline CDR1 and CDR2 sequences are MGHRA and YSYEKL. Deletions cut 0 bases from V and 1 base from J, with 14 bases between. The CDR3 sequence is CASSQDGYRKGTDTQYF. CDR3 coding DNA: TGCGCCAGCAGCCAAGATGGCTATCGGAAAGGCACAGATACGCAGTATTTT.

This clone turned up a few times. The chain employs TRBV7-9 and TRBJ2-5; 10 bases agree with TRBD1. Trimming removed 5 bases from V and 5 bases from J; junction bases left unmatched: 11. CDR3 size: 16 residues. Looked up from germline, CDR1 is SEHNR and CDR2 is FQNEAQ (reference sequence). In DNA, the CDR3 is TGTGCCAGCAGCCGGCACCGGGACAGGGGACGCGAGACCCAGTACTTC. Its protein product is CASSRHRDRGRETQYF.

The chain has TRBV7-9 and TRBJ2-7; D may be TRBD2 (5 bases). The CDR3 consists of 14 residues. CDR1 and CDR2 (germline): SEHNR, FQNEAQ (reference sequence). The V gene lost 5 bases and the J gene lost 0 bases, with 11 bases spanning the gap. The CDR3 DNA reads TGTGCCAGCAGCCGGACTGAAAGCTCCTACGAGCAGTACTTC. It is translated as CASSRTESSYEQYF.

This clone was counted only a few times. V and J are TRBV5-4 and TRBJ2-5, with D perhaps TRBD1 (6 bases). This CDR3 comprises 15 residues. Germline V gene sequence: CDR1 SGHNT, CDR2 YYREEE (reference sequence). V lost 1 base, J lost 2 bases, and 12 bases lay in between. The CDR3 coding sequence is TGTGCCAGCAGCTTGTTCCGACAGGCGCAAGAGACCCAGTACTTC. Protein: CASSLFRQAQETQYF. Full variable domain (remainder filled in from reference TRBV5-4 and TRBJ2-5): ETGVTQSPTHLIKTRGQQVTLRCSSQSGHNTVSWYQQALGQGPQFIFQYYREEENGRGNFPPRFSGLQFPNYSSELNVNALELDDSALYLCASSLFRQAQETQYFGPGTRLLVL.

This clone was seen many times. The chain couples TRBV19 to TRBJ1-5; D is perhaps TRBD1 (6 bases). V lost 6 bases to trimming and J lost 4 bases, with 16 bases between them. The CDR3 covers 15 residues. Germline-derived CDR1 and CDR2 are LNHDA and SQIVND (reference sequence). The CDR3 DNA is TGTGCCAGTAGCGCAACAGGGATCGGGAATCAGCCCCAGCATTTT. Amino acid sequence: CASSATGIGNQPQHF.

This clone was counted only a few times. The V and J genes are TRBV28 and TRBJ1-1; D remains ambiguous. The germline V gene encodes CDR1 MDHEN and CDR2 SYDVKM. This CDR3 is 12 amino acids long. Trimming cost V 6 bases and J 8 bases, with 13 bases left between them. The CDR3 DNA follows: TGTGCCAGCAGGTCCGCCAAACAGGAAGCTTTCTTT. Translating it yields CASRSAKQEAFF.